This T cell receptor (beta chain) was profiled in a study of human T cells and chemical hapten exposure (dated by TCRdb to about 2021). Background for the entire study: For sensitization, 2% DPC in acetone was applied to a 2 cm by 2 cm area of upper inner arm skin. Patients additionally received weekly therapeutic DPC doses to the scalp throughout the approximately 24-week study period. Patch testing was performed on the upper back with Finn chambers containing 0.01% DPC, and the patch tests were scored after 6 days according to International Contact Dermatitis Research Group standards. Most of the patients in the cohort were female, and the cohort covered alopecia areata with under or over 50% scalp involvement, alopecia totalis and alopecia universalis. Libraries were pooled for sequencing, and per-sample TCR yields varied mainly because of small differences in library volumes within the pool. This study followed changes in the peripheral blood TCR repertoire in vivo during primary and secondary sensitization of alopecia patients to the hapten diphenylcyclopropenone (DPC). Blood samples were taken from patients before sensitization (week 0) and at 2, 6 and about 24 weeks after DPC sensitization. Twenty-nine alopecia patients gave blood for TCR sequencing at one to four time points (pre-sensitization, 2, 6 and 24 weeks).

Sample time point, as interpreted from the label and publication: pre-sensitization, week 0. Taken with the paper, the label for treatment or condition translates to: therapeutic diphenylcyclopropenone sensitization with weekly scalp DPC. At each patch-test visit, blood was drawn before the patch test was applied. Patients were considered eligible if aged 18 to 70, diagnosed with alopecia and deemed suitable for DPC therapy, and patients were excluded if pregnant. Total RNA was isolated from unfractionated whole blood collected in Tempus Blood RNA tubes. In the germline V gene, CDR1 corresponds to MGHRA and CDR2 to YSYEKL. The CDR3 has 15 amino acids, counting the end cysteine and phenylalanine. Solely the CDR3 DNA is kept, with 45 bases framed from the first base. A distance of 15 bases separates the germline ends of V and J, which lose 4 bases and 2 bases respectively. General conclusions and limits of the study: Because all patients had alopecia, a presumed autoimmune disease, the immune response of the patients might differ from that of healthy individuals. Significantly more large CDR3 similarity clusters were formed by expanded TCRs than by pre-sensitization or healthy control sets, consistent with antigen-driven responses. A positive correlation was found between the number of PT1 expanded TCRs and patch test score, with significance reached at thresholds 8, 16 and 32 but not 4. DPC sensitization did not change how many TCRs were above 1 in 1000 frequency, and no evidence was found of alterations in global repertoire structure. After repeated subsampling, changes were observed in the strength of the expansion versus patch-test correlation and in the threshold at which the correlation became significant.

A word on this clonotype: This clone's antigen is unknown. Base qualities are not provided; no much larger clone lies one nucleotide away.

Library preparation used RACE. Sequenced on a NextSeq 500. During library preparation, unique molecular identifiers were attached to individual cDNA molecules so that TCRs could be counted quantitatively and reproducibly. For every blood RNA sample, sequencing covered both the TCR alpha and TCR beta chains. For the original study's pipeline: The median number of TCRs per sample was around 100,000, ranging from roughly 20,000 to 700,000. The Decombinator software suite was used to annotate the V, J and CDR3 of the TCR reads. To make PS versus PT1 abundance plots, every sample was subsampled to the same number of TCRs (28,000). TCRs were defined as expanded if absent before sensitization and observed at least eight times at the 2-week time point. TCRdb reprocessing: public reads trimmed at Q25 with fastp, clones called with MiXCR, in-frame beta chains kept. Entries are consolidated by CDR3 protein sequence, retaining the most common genes and DNA. The V and J calls follow TCRdb's processing rather than the paper's. Counted in this sample were 190,000 or so distinct CDR3 sequences; roughly 30% of them appeared once. Roughly 3% of the sample is in the top ten clones.

The input for sequencing was whole blood, taken in connection with sensitization to the hapten diphenylcyclopropenone (DPC). The V and J genes are TRBV4-1 and TRBJ2-7; the D gene is perhaps TRBD1 or TRBD2, as each covers 6 bases. This clonotype was sampled from a woman in her 30s with alopecia areata. Some clones in this sample may be carry-over from other donors' samples. The CDR3 loop reads CASSPPGAATYEQYF. The DNA sequence follows: TGCGCCAGCAGCCCCCCGGGGGCGGCCACCTACGAGCAGTACTTC.